This is a list of T cell receptor beta chains from one sample in a study of OX40 agonist ivuxolimab in advanced cancers. Here immunoSEQ multiplex PCR was the method, and the copy in TCRdb shows in-frame clones only, minus some. Of around 86,000 clones in the sample, approximately 80% were seen once. This specimen was CD4+ or CD8+ T cells sorted from blood, taken in a trial of the OX40 agonist ivuxolimab. Source of these receptors: an adult with an advanced solid tumor such as melanoma, head and neck, liver or kidney cancer. Each CDR3 is given with its conserved first and last residue. D genes are given only for firm matches. Size values are once, few and many counts, or a class for expanded clones, and some rows have none.

length	D	J	size	V	DNA	CDR3
14	-	TRBJ1-1	-	TRBV23-1	TGCGCCAGCAGTCAAAAGGGCCCTGTCGCGAGGGCTTTCTTT	CASSQKGPVARAFF
14	TRBD1	TRBJ2-1	-	TRBV2	TGTGCCAGCTCGGGACAGGGGGGGTACAATGAGCAGTTCTTC	CASSGQGGYNEQFF
13	-	TRBJ1-1	-	TRBV10-1	TGCGCCAGCAGTGAGTCGAGGCGGACTGAAGCTTTCTTT	CASSESRRTEAFF
16	-	TRBJ1-1	-	TRBV6-6	TGTGCCAGCAGTTACTCGAAGGCAGGTGAGAACACTGAAGCTTTCTTT	CASSYSKAGENTEAFF
13	-	TRBJ2-5	once	TRBV28	TGTGCCAGCAGTTCCTTCCCGACCTCTAGTAAGTACTTC	CASSSFPTSSKYF
17	TRBD1	TRBJ2-4	once	TRBV28	TGTGCCAGCAGTCCTCTCACAGGGGGCGAATCCAAAAACATTCAGTACTTC	CASSPLTGGESKNIQYF
15	-	TRBJ1-5	few	TRBV4-2	TGTGCCAGCAGTCAGGGTGGCCTAAGGGATCAGCCCCAGCATTTT	CASSQGGLRDQPQHF
10	-	TRBJ2-1	-	TRBV6-1	TGTGCCAGCAGTGACAATGAGCAGTTCTTC	CASSDNEQFF
12	-	TRBJ1-1	-	TRBV7-2	TGTGCCAGCAGCGTTCGTCCCACTGAAGCTTTCTTT	CASSVRPTEAFF
15	-	TRBJ2-1	-	TRBV27	TGTGCCAGCAGTCCCGTGATCAGCTCCTACAATGAGCAGTTCTTC	CASSPVISSYNEQFF
16	TRBD2	TRBJ2-1	-	TRBV28	TGTGCCAGCAGTCCGCCGGTTGGTAGCGGGGGGGCGGGGCAGTTCTTC	CASSPPVGSGGAGQFF
12	-	TRBJ2-2	-	TRBV6-5	TGTGCCAGCAGGCAACTTCCCGGGGAGCTGTTTTTT	CASRQLPGELFF
15	TRBD1	TRBJ2-1	-	TRBV5-4	TGTGCCAGCAGCTCCCGGGACAGGGTGGTCAATGAGCAGTTCTTC	CASSSRDRVVNEQFF
16	TRBD1	TRBJ1-1	-	TRBV7-6	TGTGCCAGCAGCTTAGCGGGGGACAGGGGGAACACTGAAGCTTTCTTT	CASSLAGDRGNTEAFF
16	-	TRBJ1-2	-	TRBV27	TGTGCCAGCAGTTTATCGTCAGGGTCCTCATTCTATGGCTACACCTTC	CASSLSSGSSFYGYTF
15	-	TRBJ1-3	-	TRBV2	TGTGCCAGCAGACGGGACAAGTCCTCTGGAAACACCATATATTTT	CASRRDKSSGNTIYF
14	-	TRBJ2-2	-	TRBV19	TGTGCCAGTAGTTCCGGGGGAGATACCGGGGAGCTGTTTTTT	CASSSGGDTGELFF
15	TRBD1	TRBJ1-2	-	TRBV30	TGTGCCTGGAGCGGGGACAGGGTAGTTAACTATGGCTACACCTTC	CAWSGDRVVNYGYTF
15	TRBD2	TRBJ2-3	-	TRBV27	TGTGCCAGCAGTCCCCGGGGGGGCCTGGCAGATACGCAGTATTTT	CASSPRGGLADTQYF
10	-	TRBJ1-2	-	TRBV20-1	TGCAGTGCTCCCCAGGACGGCTACACCTTC	CSAPQDGYTF
14	TRBD2	TRBJ2-3	-	TRBV19	TGTGCCAGTAGACTAGCGGGGGAGACAGATACGCAGTATTTT	CASRLAGETDTQYF
15	TRBD1	TRBJ1-4	-	TRBV19	TGTGCCAGTAGTATTGGCGGGACAGGGAATGAAAAACTGTTTTTT	CASSIGGTGNEKLFF
16	-	TRBJ2-6	-	TRBV19	TGTGCCAGTAGTATAGATACGGCCGATGGGGCCAACGTCCTGACTTTC	CASSIDTADGANVLTF
12	-	TRBJ2-5	-	TRBV29-1	TGCAGCGTTTCGCCAAACCAAGAGACCCAGTACTTC	CSVSPNQETQYF
13	-	TRBJ2-5	-	TRBV7-8	TGTGCCAGCAGCCCCAGGGTCCAGGAGACCCAGTACTTC	CASSPRVQETQYF
14	TRBD1	TRBJ2-5	-	TRBV10-3	TGTGCCATCAGTAAGGACAGGTCCCAAGAGACCCAGTACTTC	CAISKDRSQETQYF
15	-	TRBJ2-1	-	TRBV7-8	TGTGCCAGCAGCTTAGCGGGGAGCTCCTACAATGAGCAGTTCTTC	CASSLAGSSYNEQFF
14	TRBD1	TRBJ1-6	-	TRBV7-2	TGTGCCAGCAGCCGGGACAGGGAACTCTCACCCCTCCACTTT	CASSRDRELSPLHF
15	TRBD1	TRBJ2-5	-	TRBV7-3	TGTGCCAGCAGCGCGACAGGGTCGGGCCAAGAGACCCAGTACTTC	CASSATGSGQETQYF
16	-	TRBJ2-1	-	TRBV10-3	TGTGCCATCCAATCCGCACTGGAGGGGAATTACAATGAGCAGTTCTTC	CAIQSALEGNYNEQFF
15	-	TRBJ1-2	-	TRBV5-4	TGTGCCAGCAGCCAGGGACTCGGGCTGGACTATGGCTACACCTTC	CASSQGLGLDYGYTF
16	TRBD1	TRBJ1-2	-	TRBV7-8	TGTGCCAGCAGCTCCAGGGGAGCAGGGGGGACCTATGGCTACACCTTC	CASSSRGAGGTYGYTF
13	-	TRBJ2-1	-	TRBV6-5	TGTGCCAGCAGTTCCCGAGGGGACAATGAGCAGTTCTTC	CASSSRGDNEQFF
16	TRBD2	TRBJ2-3	-	TRBV19	TGTGCCAGTAGTATAGTTCTAGCGGGGGGGAGAGATACGCAGTATTTT	CASSIVLAGGRDTQYF
14	-	TRBJ2-3	-	TRBV5-6	TGTGCCAGCAGGCTGGAGGGGACCACAGATACGCAGTATTTT	CASRLEGTTDTQYF
15	-	TRBJ1-1	-	TRBV27	TGTGCCAGCAGTTTAGAGGCTCCCCTCACGGATGAAGCTTTCTTT	CASSLEAPLTDEAFF
15	-	TRBJ2-6	-	TRBV6-5	TGTGCCAGCAGTCCCCAGGGGCCCGGGGCCAACGTCCTGACTTTC	CASSPQGPGANVLTF
15	-	TRBJ2-5	-	TRBV5-1	TGCGCCAGCAGCTTGGTCGGGACACTCCAAGAGACCCAGTACTTC	CASSLVGTLQETQYF
13	-	TRBJ1-5	-	TRBV15	TGTGCCACCGGGAAGGGCCTAAATCAGCCCCAGCATTTT	CATGKGLNQPQHF
13	-	TRBJ2-3	-	TRBV10-3	TGTGCCAGCATTCCCCTCCCCGGAGATACGCAGTATTTT	CASIPLPGDTQYF
12	TRBD2	TRBJ2-5	once	TRBV7-2	TGTGCCAGCAGCGGGGGGGGAGAGACCCAGTACTTC	CASSGGGETQYF
14	-	TRBJ2-7	-	TRBV18	TGTGCCAGCTCAGCTCCGGGGCAGCCCTACGAGCAGTACTTC	CASSAPGQPYEQYF
15	-	TRBJ2-3	-	TRBV7-7	TGTGCCAGCAGCTTAGACGGTACTAGCACAGATACGCAGTATTTT	CASSLDGTSTDTQYF
14	-	TRBJ1-4	-	TRBV27	TGTGCCAGCAGATCCTGGGGGGCTAATGAAAAACTGTTTTTT	CASRSWGANEKLFF
10	-	TRBJ2-5	-	TRBV11-2	TGTGCCAGCAGTCAAGGGACCCAGTACTTC	CASSQGTQYF